The T cell receptor (beta chain) under discussion was sequenced for a study of shared clonotypes between healthy human individuals (dated by TCRdb to 2020 to 2021). Turning to the overall study: The cohort included a few men and a couple of women between 18 and 49 years of age. For each donor, CD4 naive and CD4 memory were each run on three plates, CD8 naive on two plates, and CD8 memory on one plate. To estimate repertoire size and how much clonotypes are shared between individuals, the study performed deep sequencing of blood TCR repertoires from five healthy adults. Libraries were prepared and TCR repertoires were sequenced by different laboratories using diverse techniques, in order to increase sequencing depth and limit assay-specific biases. Leukapheresis yielded between about 0.94 and 8.9 billion PBMCs per donor. The paper's findings and limits, for the study overall: When a handful of donors were compared, the shared fraction of clonotypes was around 4.6% for naive CD4, around 4% for naive CD8, 2% to 2.5% for memory CD4, and 0.35% to 0.5% for memory CD8. Compared with non-shared clonotypes, the clonotypes found in all four sorted-subset donors had higher generation probabilities. Because the study included only a small number of donors, the genetic and exposure-history diversity represented was limited. Larger estimated clonotype richness was generally found for naive subsets than for memory subsets. Incomplete sequencing was indicated by rarefaction of sorted-subset datasets, despite the large sequencing depth. Pairwise subsampling led to the expectation that sequencing depth would affect the degree of clonotype sharing among donors. Sampling was limited to blood, and TCR repertoires in tissue likely differ from TCR repertoires in blood.

Turning to this clone: The antigen it recognizes is unknown. Base-call qualities are not available, and no considerably larger clone is one nucleotide away.

Using the deep immunoSEQ assay, multiplex PCR amplified TCR CDR3 regions from genomic DNA. Extracted genomic DNA from each cell subset was distributed evenly across all wells of several immunoSEQ 96-well plates, and each plate was treated as a replicate. For sorted subsets, each replicate PCR was loaded with 150 to 250 ng genomic DNA, equivalent to 25,000 to 30,000 T cell genomes. Purified libraries were measured with a Qubit 3.0 fluorometer, size-checked on a Bioanalyzer 2100, and measured again with the KAPA Library Quantification kit. A separate single-read 150-cycle Illumina NextSeq 550 flow cell was used to sequence each immunoSEQ 96-well plate. The study's own analysis went as follows. The immunoSEQ output contained only junctional sequences without quality scores, so filtering could not match that applied to full-length reads. Sequences were annotated with PyIR, a Python wrapper for IgBLAST v1.9, using IMGT germline references to assign V/J genes and CDR3. Reads were removed for weak V/J assignments (E-value above 1e-6), missing CDR3, stop codons, out-of-frame junctions, or ambiguous translated residues. V3J clonotypes were defined as sequences sharing the same inferred V gene, J gene, and CDR3 amino acid sequence. To compute the percentage overlap between repertoires, the number of shared unique clonotypes was divided by the size of the smaller repertoire. Repertoire richness was assessed with RTK rarefaction, the Chao1 estimator, and Recon v2.1 estimates of unobserved clonotypes. Generation probabilities were computed with OLGA for all TCRbeta clonotypes obtained by the gDNA method from a handful of donors. The table comes from immuneACCESS by way of TCRdb, which keeps in-frame sequences with V and J called. Part of the clones is missing from these tables; in studies checked, under half for an unresolved V gene and the rest for unknown reasons. The V and J calls and the clone size are those of that table, but D and trimming were determined from the DNA. In this sample the table shows approximately 340,000 clones, more than 60% of which occur a single time. Clones ranked in the top ten supply less than 11% of the sample.

Healthy HIV-negative adults with no recently reported acute infections or vaccinations were included as donors. Only Caucasian adults living in Nashville, Tennessee, USA were represented among the donors. CD4+ T cells were enriched through magnetic negative selection, after which naive cells were positively selected on CD45RA and the remaining negative fraction served as the memory subset. Blood was obtained by leukapheresis, after which PBMCs were separated by Ficoll-Histopaque density gradient centrifugation and cryopreserved in liquid nitrogen vapor phase. Analytical flow cytometry was used to check the purity and quantity of each magnetically sorted T cell population. Genomic DNA was isolated from every sorted fraction and measured by UV absorbance on a Nanodrop 2000c. The clonotype comes from a man aged 25 to 45 in good health. The sequencing input was memory CD4+ T cells sorted from blood. The cell subset or site label corresponds to: CD45RA-negative fraction.

The CDR3 in this case is CASSRGRGLEETQYF. The DNA sequence follows: TGTGCCAGCAGCCGAGGTCGGGGGCTTGAAGAGACCCAGTACTTC. Recombination connected TRBV7-2 to TRBJ2-5; the D segment might be TRBD1 or TRBD2, since each matches 6 bases. Reading the germline V gene gives CDR1 SGHTA and CDR2 FQGNSA. Trimming takes 5 bases from V and 3 bases from J, and the germline ends sit 16 bases apart. The CDR3 measures 15 amino acids from cysteine to phenylalanine. The only DNA kept is the CDR3, 45 bases in frame from the first base.